Below are 14 T cell receptor beta chains sequenced from a single sample in a study of circulating and synovial CD4+ cells in juvenile arthritis. This table comes from immunoSEQ multiplex PCR, and its TCRdb copy is limited to in-frame clones, with some not included. The repertoire holds around 32,000 clones, with around 93% as singletons. Sequencing was carried out using CD4+ T cells from blood. The receptor source for this set is a human donor with juvenile idiopathic arthritis.

The chain is built from TRBV5-1 and TRBJ2-2; D not certain. This CDR3 contains 15 residues. The V gene's germline CDR1 is SGHRS and CDR2 YFSETQ. Trimming removed 2 bases from V and 1 base from J, with 9 bases in between. The CDR3 coding sequence is TGCGCCAGCAGCTTATCGGTCCGGAACACCGGGGAGCTGTTTTTT. This translates into CASSLSVRNTGELFF.

A note on this clone: The same CDR3 can be traced to other DNA sequences in this sample. J is TRBJ2-7 and V is TRBV11-2; TRBD1 is a possible D gene (6 bases). Germline CDR1 is SGHAT and CDR2 is FQNNGV. V lost 3 bases and J 2 bases, leaving 8 bases between the germline ends. This CDR3 region has 13 residues. The CDR3 coding sequence is TGTGCCAGCAGCTTGGCAGGGGCCTACGAGCAGTACTTC. It specifies CASSLAGAYEQYF.

V and J are TRBV28 and TRBJ2-2, with D perhaps TRBD2 (6 bases). Per germline, CDR1 MDHEN and CDR2 SYDVKM. The CDR3 sequence is 15 residues long. With 6 bases removed from V and 7 bases from J, the gap between germline ends came to 18 bases. The CDR3 DNA sequence: TGTGCCAGCAGAGCTTGGGACTCCCTTTTCGGGGAGCTGTTTTTT. Residues: CASRAWDSLFGELFF.

The V and J genes are TRBV6-1 and TRBJ2-3; 7 nucleotides align to TRBD1. There are 13 residues in the CDR3. V lost 5 bases, J lost 5 bases, and 4 bases stayed unmatched. CDR1 MNHNS and CDR2 SASEGT come from the germline V gene. The CDR3 spells CASSRQGGDTQYF. CDR3 DNA sequence: TGTGCCAGCAGTCGACAGGGTGGAGATACGCAGTATTTT.

V and J are TRBV2 and TRBJ2-1; TRBD2 agrees at 7 bases. The trim removed 6 bases at V and 3 bases at J, leaving 5 bases unmatched. The CDR3 totals 14 residues. Germline V gene sequence: CDR1 SNHLY, CDR2 FYNNEI. CDR3 sequence reads: CASRAERDYNEQFF. CDR3 nucleotides: TGTGCCAGCAGGGCTGAGCGGGACTACAATGAGCAGTTCTTC.

The rearrangement joins TRBV4-2 to TRBJ2-1, with 7 bases that match TRBD2. There are 17 residues in the CDR3. CDR1 and CDR2 (germline): LGHNA, YNFKEQ. V was clipped by 6 bases and J by 3 bases; unmatched bases: 14. As DNA, the CDR3 is TGTGCCAGCAGACTCGCCCCCACCGGGACTAACTACAATGAGCAGTTCTTC. Protein sequence: CASRLAPTGTNYNEQFF.

The chain links TRBV6-1 to TRBJ2-2; 7 bases agree with TRBD1. After removal of 5 bases from V and 6 bases from J, the junction contained 3 bases not matched to a gene. Germline V CDR1 and CDR2: MNHNS, SASEGT. The CDR3 spans 13 residues. The CDR3 DNA is TGTGCCAGCAGTCCTCAGGGGGCCGGGGAGCTGTTTTTT. It is translated as CASSPQGAGELFF.

This clone was seen a handful of times. CDR3 coding DNA: TGCGCCAGCAGTCAACCAGGCCCAAGCTACGAGCAGTACTTC. It yields the protein CASSQPGPSYEQYF. This chain connects TRBV23-1 to TRBJ2-7; D is unresolved. TRBV23-1 belongs to the ORF category, with a function that is uncertain. CDR3 length equals 14 residues. Between the trimmed V and J ends, which lost 2 bases and 3 bases, there was a span of 11 bases.

The CDR3 loop reads CAGTVSGTYNEQFF. CDR3 DNA: TGTGCCGGGACCGTTAGCGGGACATACAATGAGCAGTTCTTC. The rearrangement joins TRBV30 to TRBJ2-1; 8 bases line up with TRBD2. The V gene end was trimmed by 8 bases and the J gene end by 4 bases; junction bases not matched to a gene: 10. Germline V gene data show CDR1 as GTSNPN and CDR2 as SVGIG (reference sequence). This CDR3 is 14 amino acids long.

The chain uses TRBV5-6 and TRBJ1-4; maybe TRBD1 (5 bases). Trimming took 1 base from V and 16 from J, leaving 20 bases between them. The CDR3 is made up of 14 amino acids. Germline V gives CDR1 SGHDT, CDR2 YYEEEE. The CDR3 DNA reads as TGTGCCAGCAGCTTGAGTAGTGATGGGGCACACCAGTTTTTT. As protein: CASSLSSDGAHQFF.

V is TRBV27 and J is TRBJ2-2; TRBD2 matches 15 bases. V shed 6 bases and J 5 bases; nucleotides not matched to a gene: 13. Per germline, CDR1 MNHEY and CDR2 SMNVEV (reference sequence). The CDR3 loop spans 19 amino acids. In DNA, the CDR3 is TGTGCCAGCAGGACCACGGGACTAGCGGGAGGTAGGCCGACCGGGGAGCTGTTTTTT. Its translation: CASRTTGLAGGRPTGELFF.

V usage is TRBV7-9 and J usage is TRBJ2-1, with 10 bases fitting TRBD2. Germline CDR1 and CDR2: SEHNR and FQNEAQ (reference sequence). This CDR3 has 18 residues. With 6 bases clipped from V and 0 bases from J, the junction kept 11 bases outside the gene matches. CDR3 bases: TGTGCCAGCAGGTACCCGCGAGCGGGAGGGAGCTCCTACAATGAGCAGTTCTTC. It translates to CASRYPRAGGSSYNEQFF.

This clone was seen once. V usage is TRBV5-1 and J usage is TRBJ1-6; 9 nucleotides line up with TRBD1. The V and J ends lost 5 bases and 1 base, in that order; junction bases with no gene match: 4. Germline loops: CDR1 SGHRS, CDR2 YFSETQ. The CDR3 length is 16 residues. The CDR3 DNA reads TGCGCCAGCAGAGCCGGGACAGGGTCCTATAATTCACCCCTCCACTTT. Protein product: CASRAGTGSYNSPLHF.

This clone was observed a few times. The rearrangement links TRBV2 to TRBJ2-3; the D gene is possibly TRBD1 (6 bases). V lost 7 bases and J 4 bases, leaving 15 bases between the germline ends. CDR1 is SNHLY and CDR2 is FYNNEI in the germline V gene. This CDR3 spans 14 amino acids. The CDR3 DNA reads TGTGCCAGCAAACAGGGTACAGTAGCAGATACGCAGTATTTT. Protein product: CASKQGTVADTQYF.